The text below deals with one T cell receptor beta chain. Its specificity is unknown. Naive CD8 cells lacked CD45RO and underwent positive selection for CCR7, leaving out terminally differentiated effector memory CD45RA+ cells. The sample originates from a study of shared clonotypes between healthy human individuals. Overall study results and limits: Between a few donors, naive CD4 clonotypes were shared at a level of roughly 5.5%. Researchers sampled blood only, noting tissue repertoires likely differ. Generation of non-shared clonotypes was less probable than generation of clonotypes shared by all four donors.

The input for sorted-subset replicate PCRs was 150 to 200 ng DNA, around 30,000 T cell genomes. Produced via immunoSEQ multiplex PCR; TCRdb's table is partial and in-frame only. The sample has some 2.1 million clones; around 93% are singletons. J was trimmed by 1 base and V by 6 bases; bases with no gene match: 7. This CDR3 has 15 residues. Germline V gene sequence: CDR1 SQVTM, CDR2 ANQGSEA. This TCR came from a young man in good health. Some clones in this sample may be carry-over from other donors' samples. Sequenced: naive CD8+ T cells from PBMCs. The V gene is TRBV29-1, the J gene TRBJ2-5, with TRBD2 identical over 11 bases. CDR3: CSVPPLAGGQETQYF. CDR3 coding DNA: TGCAGCGTCCCACCTCTAGCGGGAGGCCAAGAGACCCAGTACTTC.